Below, 32 T cell receptor beta chains from the same sample are listed, as sequenced in a study of T-cell reconstitution after alpha-beta-depleted transplantation in children. Library preparation (for TCRbeta) was performed with unique molecular identifiers. MiXCR was run by TCRdb on the PCR reads, yielding one entry per CDR3 protein. In the table there are 900,000 or so distinct CDR3 sequences, approximately 15% of which are singletons. The source was PBMCs, mostly from graft donor cells, collected 360 days after TCRalphabeta/CD19-depleted stem cell transplant. These receptor sequences come from a male patient between 10 and 17 years old who had a stem cell transplant for acute lymphoblastic leukemia, so the T cells may come from the graft donor.

This clonotype was picked up many times. This chain connects TRBV12-3 or TRBV12-4 to TRBJ1-5; D is unclear. The CDR3 consists of 14 residues. V lost 5 bases and J 3 bases, leaving 11 bases between the germline ends. In DNA form, the CDR3 reads TGTGCCAGCAGTCGCTTTGGTTCCAATCAGCCCCAGCATTTT. This codes for CASSRFGSNQPQHF.

In DNA form, the CDR3 reads TGCGCCAGCAGCTTGACGGGTCCCTATAACGAGCAGTACTTC. Protein: CASSLTGPYNEQYF. The chain employs TRBV5-1 and TRBJ2-7, with no clear D. The CDR3 consists of 14 residues. Trimming took off 1 base at V and 5 bases at J, with 13 bases between the two ends. Germline CDR1 SGHRS, CDR2 YFSETQ.

This clonotype turned up a few times. This rearrangement joins TRBV12-5 to TRBJ2-7; no definite D call. The CDR3 is 13 amino acids. Between the trimmed V and J ends, which lost 7 bases and 6 bases, there was a span of 16 bases. CDR1 LGHNT and CDR2 FRNRAP come from the germline V gene. The CDR3 reads CASDTPVSGEQYF. CDR3 nucleotide sequence: TGTGCTAGTGACACCCCTGTATCAGGCGAGCAGTACTTC.

This clonotype was counted between two and nine times. The V and J genes are TRBV19 and TRBJ2-1, with 8 bases fitting TRBD2. Per germline, CDR1 LNHDA and CDR2 SQIVND (reference sequence). V shed 7 bases and J 3 bases; nucleotides not matched to a gene: 5. The CDR3 runs 14 residues. CDR3 nucleotides: TGTGCCAGTAATTCGGGAGGGTTCTACAATGAGCAGTTCTTC. This encodes CASNSGGFYNEQFF.

A few counts support this clonotype. The V and J genes are TRBV9 and TRBJ2-3; D not resolved. The CDR3 contains 13 residues. Germline assignment: CDR1 SGDLS and CDR2 YYNGEE. Between the trimmed V and J ends, which lost 2 bases and 2 bases, there was a span of 6 bases. This CDR3 reads CASSVRDTDTQYF. Written as DNA, the CDR3 is TGTGCCAGCAGCGTGCGTGACACAGATACGCAGTATTTT.

The V gene is TRBV10-1, the J gene TRBJ2-1, with TRBD2 matching over 7 bases. Trimming took 6 bases from V and 3 from J; bases not matched to a gene: 11. This CDR3 contains 16 residues. CDR1 and CDR2 (germline): WNHNN, SYGVQD (reference sequence). Here the CDR3 DNA reads TGCGCCAGCAGGGAAAGGACTGGCGGGGGCTACAATGAGCAGTTCTTC. Translating it yields CASRERTGGGYNEQFF.

Here the CDR3 DNA reads TGCGCCAGCAGCTTGGGAGAGTATGGGACAGATACGCAGTATTTT. Its protein is CASSLGEYGTDTQYF. This rearrangement joins TRBV5-1 to TRBJ2-3; no definite D call. This CDR3 spans 15 amino acids. V was cut by 0 bases and J by 3 bases, with 11 bases left in between. Germline V gene data show CDR1 as SGHRS and CDR2 as YFSETQ.

The rearrangement joins TRBV5-1 to TRBJ2-1; D not certain. Germline V gives CDR1 SGHRS, CDR2 YFSETQ. Trimming left V 1 base short and J 0 bases short, with 8 bases between. This CDR3 has 15 residues. The CDR3, as DNA: TGCGCCAGCAGCTTGTCCCCACCCTCCTACAATGAGCAGTTCTTC. Translation gives CASSLSPPSYNEQFF.

The V call is TRBV25-1, the J call TRBJ2-7; 10 bases map to TRBD1. Germline trimming cut 2 bases from V and 2 bases from J; bases unmatched to any gene: 3. The V gene's germline CDR1 is MGHDK and CDR2 SYGVNS. The length of the CDR3 is 15 residues. Here the CDR3 reads CASSETGTGAYEQYF. In nucleotides, the CDR3 is TGTGCCAGCAGTGAAACCGGGACAGGGGCCTACGAGCAGTACTTC.

The V gene is TRBV5-1, the J gene TRBJ2-7; the D is unclear. Germline V CDR1 and CDR2: SGHRS, YFSETQ. Trimming removed 5 bases at V and 2 bases at J, with 14 bases between. This CDR3 has 14 residues. The CDR3 nucleotides are TGCGCCAGCAGGGACGGATCGGGCCCCTACGAGCAGTACTTC. Translation: CASRDGSGPYEQYF.

This clonotype has a handful of counts. The chain uses TRBV6-2 or TRBV6-3 and TRBJ2-1; 10 nucleotides match TRBD2. In germline, CDR1 is MNHEY, CDR2 SVGEGT. This CDR3 is built from 17 residues. The V and J ends lost 2 bases and 4 bases, in that order; junction bases with no gene match: 8. Here the CDR3 DNA reads TGTGCCAGCAGTTACAAGCGGGTAGCGGGAGGATACAATGAGCAGTTCTTC. Amino acids: CASSYKRVAGGYNEQFF.

This clonotype was recorded many times. V is TRBV12-3 or TRBV12-4 and J is TRBJ2-1, with D unclear. Trimming removed 7 bases at V and 5 bases at J, with 6 bases between. CDR3 size: 11 residues. The CDR3 sequence: CASTLNNEQFF. CDR3 nucleotide sequence: TGTGCCAGCACCCTCAACAATGAGCAGTTCTTC.

The rearrangement uses TRBV9 and TRBJ1-1; 8 bases map to TRBD1. The junction had 6 bases not matched to a gene; V was cut back by 3 bases and J by 5 bases. The CDR3 covers 14 residues. Germline CDR1 reads SGDLS; CDR2 reads YYNGEE. This CDR3 reads CASSAHRGTTEAFF. The DNA for the CDR3 is TGTGCCAGCAGCGCGCACAGGGGGACGACTGAAGCTTTCTTT.

This clonotype appeared a single time. J is TRBJ2-3 and V is TRBV7-8; 10 bases fit TRBD2. The CDR3 totals 17 residues. The germline V gene encodes CDR1 SGHVS and CDR2 FQNEAQ. Unmatched junction bases numbered 13, after V lost 7 bases and J lost 3 bases. This chain's CDR3 is CASTPTLAGVRTDTQYF. The DNA for the CDR3 is TGTGCCAGCACCCCTACGCTAGCGGGAGTAAGGACAGATACGCAGTATTTT. Full variable domain (rest looked up from reference TRBV7-8 and TRBJ2-3): GAGVSQSPRYKVAKRGQDVALRCDPISGHVSLFWYQQALGQGPEFLTYFQNEAQLDKSGLPSDRFFAERPEGSVSTLKIQRTQQEDSAVYLCASTPTLAGVRTDTQYFGPGTRLTVL.

V usage is TRBV20-1 and J usage is TRBJ2-7; 8 bases map to TRBD1. Germline V gene lookup returns CDR1 DFQATT and CDR2 SNEGSKA (reference sequence). CDR3 length: 17 residues. Losses at the gene ends were 3 bases for V and 3 bases for J; bases not matched to a gene: 16. The CDR3 DNA reads as TGCAGTGCTAGGGTATTTATCCGGACAGGGCCATTCTACGAGCAGTACTTC. It yields the protein CSARVFIRTGPFYEQYF.

CDR3 in DNA: TGCGCCAGCAGCCTCCCGCCCATGGGTCTCAGGTTCACCGGGGAGCTGTTTTTT. Translating gives CASSLPPMGLRFTGELFF. The V gene is TRBV5-1, the J gene TRBJ2-2, with D hard to call. The V and J ends lost 4 bases and 4 bases respectively, with 23 bases between them. The CDR3 contains 18 residues. In germline, CDR1 is SGHRS, CDR2 YFSETQ.

The sample holds many counts of this clonotype. The chain links TRBV7-3 to TRBJ2-1, with TRBD1 matching over 10 bases. Germline trimming cut 5 bases from V and 7 bases from J; bases unmatched to any gene: 8. The V gene's germline CDR1 is SGHTA and CDR2 FQGTGA. The CDR3 loop spans 15 amino acids. The CDR3 DNA follows: TGTGCCAGCAGCCCAATGACAGGGGGCAGAAATGAGCAGTTCTTC. It codes for CASSPMTGGRNEQFF.

The rearrangement links TRBV5-1 to TRBJ2-4; TRBD2 is a possible D gene (6 bases). The V end was cut by 1 base, the J end by 0 bases, with 17 bases between. CDR3 length: 18 residues. Looked up from germline, CDR1 is SGHRS and CDR2 is YFSETQ. DNA of the CDR3: TGCGCCAGCAGCTTGTTTCATCCCGCGGGGCTAGCCAAAAACATTCAGTACTTC. Translating it yields CASSLFHPAGLAKNIQYF.

There are a few counts of this clonotype. The genes are TRBV12-3 or TRBV12-4 and TRBJ2-1; a weak D match, TRBD1 (5 bases). Trimming took 4 bases from V and 2 from J, leaving 12 bases between them. The length of the CDR3 is 15 residues. CDR3: CASSWGRRAYNEQFF. Here the CDR3 DNA reads TGTGCCAGCAGTTGGGGCAGGCGCGCCTACAATGAGCAGTTCTTC.

V is TRBV20-1 and J is TRBJ2-7; the D gene could be TRBD1 or TRBD2 (6 bases each). V was shortened by 3 bases and J by 3 bases, with 21 bases between the two germline ends. Per the germline V gene, CDR1 is DFQATT and CDR2 is SNEGSKA (reference sequence). The CDR3 consists of 16 residues. The DNA of the CDR3 is TGCAGTGCTAGTTGGGGGGCAGGGGCGAATCTCTACGAGCAGTACTTC. This encodes CSASWGAGANLYEQYF.

The chain joins TRBV29-1 to TRBJ2-1; D is possibly TRBD1 (7 bases). Germline V CDR1 and CDR2: SQVTM, ANQGSEA. Between the trimmed V and J ends, which lost 7 bases and 3 bases, there was a span of 13 bases. The CDR3 extends over 13 amino acids. Here the CDR3 DNA reads TGCAGCGCTCCGCGGGACAGCTACAATGAGCAGTTCTTC. It encodes CSAPRDSYNEQFF.

V usage is TRBV10-3 and J usage is TRBJ2-7; 9 positions agree with TRBD1. V lost 4 bases, J lost 12 bases, and 7 bases stayed unmatched. Germline V gives CDR1 ENHRY, CDR2 SYGVKD. The CDR3 spans 12 residues. The CDR3 is CAISADRGLMYF. The CDR3 DNA reads TGTGCCATCAGTGCGGACAGGGGTCTAATGTACTTC.

This chain uses TRBV2 with TRBJ2-3; possible D gene TRBD1, 6 bases. This CDR3 is 15 amino acids long. V lost 7 bases to trimming and J lost 5 bases, with 19 bases between them. CDR1 and CDR2 (germline): SNHLY, FYNNEI. CDR3 nucleotide sequence: TGTGCCAGCAAGAGAATGACAGGCCCCCTAGATACGCAGTATTTT. It codes for CASKRMTGPLDTQYF. Filled out from reference TRBV2 and TRBJ2-3, the complete variable domain reads EPEVTQTPSHQVTQMGQEVILRCVPISNHLYFYWYRQILGQKVEFLVSFYNNEISEKSEIFDDQFSVERPDGSNFTLKIRSTKLEDSAMYFCASKRMTGPLDTQYFGPGTRLTVL.

V and J are TRBV18 and TRBJ2-1; 7 nucleotides line up with TRBD2. V dropped 3 bases and J dropped 9; count of bases not matched to a gene: 11. The CDR3 loop spans 15 amino acids. Per germline, CDR1 KGHSH and CDR2 LQKENI. CDR3 coding DNA: TGTGCCAGCTCACCGGGGAGACAGCGGGAAGCTGAGCAGTTCTTC. Translating gives CASSPGRQREAEQFF.

This clonotype came up a few times. The V gene is TRBV19, the J gene TRBJ1-1, with D hard to call. Trimming removed 7 bases from V and 1 base from J, with 10 bases in between. The CDR3 loop spans 13 amino acids. The V gene's germline CDR1 is LNHDA and CDR2 SQIVND (reference sequence). Written as DNA, the CDR3 is TGTGCCAGTATGGAGATGAGGAACACTGAAGCTTTCTTT. It encodes CASMEMRNTEAFF.

The CDR3 DNA sequence: TGCGCCAGCAGCACTCGGGACGGCCCCTACGAGCAGTACTTC. Residues: CASSTRDGPYEQYF. V gene TRBV4-1 combines with J gene TRBJ2-7; D possibly matches TRBD1 or TRBD2 (5 bases each). The CDR3 runs to 14 residues. The germline V and J ends were trimmed by 5 bases and 2 bases, with 13 bases remaining between them. Germline V lookup: CDR1 MGHRA, CDR2 YSYEKL.

The sample holds a few counts of this clonotype. The rearrangement links TRBV12-3 or TRBV12-4 to TRBJ1-1; D call uncertain. With 0 bases removed from V and 2 bases from J, the gap between germline ends came to 10 bases. This CDR3 has 15 residues. The CDR3 coding sequence is TGTGCCAGCAGTTTAGCGCTATCACTTAACACTGAAGCTTTCTTT. Protein product: CASSLALSLNTEAFF.

This clonotype was counted only a few times. This rearrangement joins TRBV5-6 to TRBJ2-2; TRBD1 matches at 9 bases. The CDR3 runs 16 residues. V was pared by 0 bases and J by 6 bases, with 6 bases of the junction left unmatched. The germline V gene has CDR1 SGHDT and CDR2 YYEEEE. The DNA for the CDR3 is TGTGCCAGCAGCTTGGCAGGGACAGGGAAGTCCGGGGAGCTGTTTTTT. This sequence encodes CASSLAGTGKSGELFF. Full variable domain (outside the CDR3, taken from reference TRBV5-6 and TRBJ2-2): DAGVTQSPTHLIKTRGQQVTLRCSPKSGHDTVSWYQQALGQGPQFIFQYYEEEERQRGNFPDRFSGHQFPNYSSELNVNALLLGDSALYLCASSLAGTGKSGELFFGEGSRLTVL.

V and J are TRBV7-9 and TRBJ1-2, with a tentative D call TRBD1 (6 bases). Trimming cost V 5 bases and J 5 bases, with 18 bases left between them. CDR1 and CDR2 from the germline V gene are SEHNR and FQNEAQ (reference sequence). There are 15 residues in the CDR3. The CDR3 loop reads CASSKGGRETYGYTF. CDR3 bases: TGTGCCAGCAGCAAGGGGGGCAGGGAAACTTATGGCTACACCTTC.

The chain joins TRBV27 to TRBJ1-5, with a weak D call TRBD1 (5 bases). Germline V gene sequence: CDR1 MNHEY, CDR2 SMNVEV (reference sequence). This CDR3 region has 15 residues. The germline V and J ends were trimmed by 6 bases and 3 bases, with 15 bases remaining between them. The CDR3 here is CASSPRDRYNQPQHF. CDR3 DNA sequence: TGTGCCAGCAGCCCCCGGGACCGCTACAATCAGCCCCAGCATTTT.

The chain carries TRBV11-1 and TRBJ2-1; 12 nucleotides match TRBD1. V lost 7 bases and J lost 8; bases outside the gene matches: 9. Germline V gives CDR1 SGHAT, CDR2 FQDESV (reference sequence). The CDR3 loop spans 15 amino acids. CDR3 in DNA: TGTGCCAGCATGCCACTGGGGACAGGGGGCGATGAGCAGTTCTTC. Its protein is CASMPLGTGGDEQFF.

V gene TRBV7-3 combines with J gene TRBJ2-2; perhaps TRBD2 as D (6 bases). The CDR3 is 15 residues long. V lost 7 bases and J 5 bases, leaving 17 bases between the germline ends. Germline V CDR1 and CDR2: SGHTA, FQGTGA. DNA for the CDR3: TGTGCCAGCACCCTTGGACTGGGGACTACCGGGGAGCTGTTTTTT. This sequence encodes CASTLGLGTTGELFF.